Listed here is a single TCR beta chain. Its antigen is not identified. The sample is drawn from a study of T cells expressing NK-cell markers. Study-level information: There were seven HCMV-seropositive donors and one seronegative donor among the eight sequenced. Study-wide points: It remained uncertain whether the expanded NKG2C+ T cell clones were specific for HCMV antigens.

The CDR3 loop spans 16 amino acids. Germline V CDR1 and CDR2: SEHNR, FQNEAQ (reference sequence). TCR beta cDNA was made by 5'RACE template switching with UMIs. Reanalyzing the 5' RACE reads, TCRdb keeps one entry per CDR3 protein, without DNA. This sample contains about 32,000 distinct CDR3 sequences. Specimen: blood T cells: a sorted CD56 or NKG2C T cell subset, CD4+ or CD8+ T cells, or bulk PBMC T cells (not recorded which). The chain couples TRBV7-9 to TRBJ2-1; no DNA is available, so the TRBD2 call from TCRdb remains unchecked. The origin of this receptor is a woman between 18 and 69 years old in good health. The CDR3 protein is CASSLTGTSGSDEQFF.